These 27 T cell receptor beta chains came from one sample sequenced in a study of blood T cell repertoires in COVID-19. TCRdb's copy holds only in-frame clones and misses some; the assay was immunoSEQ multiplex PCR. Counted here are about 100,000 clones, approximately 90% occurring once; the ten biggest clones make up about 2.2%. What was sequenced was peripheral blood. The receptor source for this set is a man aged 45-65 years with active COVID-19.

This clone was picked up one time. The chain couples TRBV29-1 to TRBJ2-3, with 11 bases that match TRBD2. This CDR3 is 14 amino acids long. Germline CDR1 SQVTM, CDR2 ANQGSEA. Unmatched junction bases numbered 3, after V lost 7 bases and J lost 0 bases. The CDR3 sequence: CSGRLAGSTDTQYF. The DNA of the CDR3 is TGCAGCGGTCGACTAGCGGGGAGCACAGATACGCAGTATTTT.

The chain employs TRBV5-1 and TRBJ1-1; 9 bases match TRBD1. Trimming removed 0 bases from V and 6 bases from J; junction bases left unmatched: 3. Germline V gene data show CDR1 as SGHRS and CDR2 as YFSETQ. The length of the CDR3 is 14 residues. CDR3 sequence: CASSLGDRVPEAFF. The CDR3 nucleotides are TGCGCCAGCAGCTTGGGGGACAGGGTCCCTGAAGCTTTCTTT.

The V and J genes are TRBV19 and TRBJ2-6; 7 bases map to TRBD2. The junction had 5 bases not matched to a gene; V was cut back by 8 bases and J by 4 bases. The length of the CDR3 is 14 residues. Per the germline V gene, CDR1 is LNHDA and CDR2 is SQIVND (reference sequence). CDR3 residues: CASAGVQGANVLTF. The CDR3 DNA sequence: TGTGCCAGTGCGGGGGTTCAGGGGGCCAACGTCCTGACTTTC.

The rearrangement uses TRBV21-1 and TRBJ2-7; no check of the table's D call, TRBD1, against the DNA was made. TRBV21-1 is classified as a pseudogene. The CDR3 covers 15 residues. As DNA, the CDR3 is TGTGCCAGCAGCAAAGTCCCGGACATATTCTACGAGCAGTACGTC. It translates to CASSKVPDIFYEQYV.

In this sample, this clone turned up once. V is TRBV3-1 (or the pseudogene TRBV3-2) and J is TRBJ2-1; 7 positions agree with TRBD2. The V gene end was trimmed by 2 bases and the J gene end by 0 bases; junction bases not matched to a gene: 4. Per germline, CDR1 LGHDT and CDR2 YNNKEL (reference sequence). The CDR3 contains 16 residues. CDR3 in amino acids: CASSQPGLVSYNEQFF. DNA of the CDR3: TGTGCCAGCAGCCAACCCGGACTAGTCTCCTACAATGAGCAGTTCTTC.

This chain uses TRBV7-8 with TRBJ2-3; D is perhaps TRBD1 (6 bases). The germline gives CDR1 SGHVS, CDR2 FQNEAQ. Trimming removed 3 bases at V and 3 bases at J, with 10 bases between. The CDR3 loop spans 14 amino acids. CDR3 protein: CASSLVRGTDTQYF. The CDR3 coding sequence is TGTGCCAGCAGCTTGGTCAGGGGAACAGATACGCAGTATTTT.

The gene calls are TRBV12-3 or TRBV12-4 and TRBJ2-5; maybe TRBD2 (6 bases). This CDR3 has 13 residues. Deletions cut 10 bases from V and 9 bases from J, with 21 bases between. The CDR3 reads CATSEGYKRPQYF. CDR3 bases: TGTGCCACCTCGGAGGGCTACAAGAGACCCCAGTACTTC.

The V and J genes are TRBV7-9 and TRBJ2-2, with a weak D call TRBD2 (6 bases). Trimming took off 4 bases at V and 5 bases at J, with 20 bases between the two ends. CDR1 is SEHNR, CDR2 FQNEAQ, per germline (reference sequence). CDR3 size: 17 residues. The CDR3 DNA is TGTGCCAGCAGCTCCGCCTTGCTAGCGAAGGAAACCGGGGAGCTGTTTTTT. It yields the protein CASSSALLAKETGELFF.

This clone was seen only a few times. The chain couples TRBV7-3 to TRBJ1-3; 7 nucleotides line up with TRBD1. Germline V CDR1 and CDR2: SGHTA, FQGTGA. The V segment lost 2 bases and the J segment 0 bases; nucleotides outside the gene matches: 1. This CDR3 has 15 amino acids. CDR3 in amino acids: CASSLEGASGNTIYF. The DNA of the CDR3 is TGTGCCAGCAGCTTAGAGGGGGCCTCTGGAAACACCATATATTTT.

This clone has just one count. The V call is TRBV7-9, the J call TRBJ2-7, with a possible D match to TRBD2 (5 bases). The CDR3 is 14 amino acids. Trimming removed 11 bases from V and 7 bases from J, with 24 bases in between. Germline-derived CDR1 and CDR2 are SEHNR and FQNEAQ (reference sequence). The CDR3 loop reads CAGSGLGVTGEQYV. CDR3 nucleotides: TGTGCCGGGTCCGGACTTGGAGTGACGGGGGAGCAGTACGTC.

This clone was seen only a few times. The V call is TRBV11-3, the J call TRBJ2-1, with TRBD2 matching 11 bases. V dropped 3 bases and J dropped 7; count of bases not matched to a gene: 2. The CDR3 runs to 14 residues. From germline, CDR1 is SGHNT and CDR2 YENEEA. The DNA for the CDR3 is TGTGCCAGCAGCTTGAGACTAGCGGGGAATGAGCAGTTCTTC. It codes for CASSLRLAGNEQFF.

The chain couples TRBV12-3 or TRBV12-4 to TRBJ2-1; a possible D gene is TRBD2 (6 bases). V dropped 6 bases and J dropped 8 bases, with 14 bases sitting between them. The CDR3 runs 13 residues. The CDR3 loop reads CASSLDGSYEQFF. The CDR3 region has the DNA TGTGCCAGCAGCCTTGACGGGAGTTATGAGCAGTTCTTC.

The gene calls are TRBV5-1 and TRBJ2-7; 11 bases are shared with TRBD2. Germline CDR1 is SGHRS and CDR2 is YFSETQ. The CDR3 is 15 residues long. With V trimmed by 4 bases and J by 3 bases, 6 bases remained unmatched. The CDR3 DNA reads TGCGCCAGCAGCGCCACTAGCGGGGGTGTCTACGAGCAGTACTTC. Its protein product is CASSATSGGVYEQYF.

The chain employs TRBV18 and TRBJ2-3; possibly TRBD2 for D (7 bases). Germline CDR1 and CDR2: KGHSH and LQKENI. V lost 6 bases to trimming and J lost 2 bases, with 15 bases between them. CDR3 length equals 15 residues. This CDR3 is CASSGGRPATDTQYF. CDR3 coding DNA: TGTGCCAGCTCGGGGGGGCGGCCGGCCACAGATACGCAGTATTTT. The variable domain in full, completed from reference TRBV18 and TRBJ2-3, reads NAGVMQNPRHLVRRRGQEARLRCSPMKGHSHVYWYRQLPEEGLKFMVYLQKENIIDESGMPKERFSAEFPKEGPSILRIQQVVRGDSAAYFCASSGGRPATDTQYFGPGTRLTVL.

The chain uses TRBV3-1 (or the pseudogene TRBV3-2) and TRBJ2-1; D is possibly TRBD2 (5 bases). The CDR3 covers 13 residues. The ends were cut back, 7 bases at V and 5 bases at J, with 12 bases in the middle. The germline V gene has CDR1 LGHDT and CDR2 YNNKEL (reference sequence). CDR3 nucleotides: TGTGCCAGCACTAATACTAGGAACAATGAGCAGTTCTTC. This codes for CASTNTRNNEQFF.

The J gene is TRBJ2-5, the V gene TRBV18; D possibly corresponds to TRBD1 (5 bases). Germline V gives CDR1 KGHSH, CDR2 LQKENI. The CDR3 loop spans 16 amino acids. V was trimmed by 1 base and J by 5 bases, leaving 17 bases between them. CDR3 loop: CASSPLIPGMGETQYF. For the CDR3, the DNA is TGTGCCAGCTCACCACTCATTCCAGGGATGGGCGAGACCCAGTACTTC.

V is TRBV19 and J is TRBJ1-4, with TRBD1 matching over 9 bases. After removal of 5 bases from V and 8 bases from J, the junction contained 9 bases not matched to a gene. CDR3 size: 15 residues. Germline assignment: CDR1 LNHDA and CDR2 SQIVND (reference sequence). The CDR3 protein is CASSGRTGAREKLFF. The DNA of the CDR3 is TGTGCCAGTAGTGGTCGGACAGGGGCGAGGGAAAAACTGTTTTTT.

As DNA, the CDR3 is TGTGCCAGTAGTGCGGGACAGGGAGATGGCCACGAGCAGTACTTC. As protein: CASSAGQGDGHEQYF. V and J are TRBV19 and TRBJ2-7, with TRBD1 identical over 9 bases. The V gene end was trimmed by 5 bases and the J gene end by 5 bases; junction bases not matched to a gene: 10. There are 15 residues in the CDR3. The germline gives CDR1 LNHDA, CDR2 SQIVND (reference sequence).

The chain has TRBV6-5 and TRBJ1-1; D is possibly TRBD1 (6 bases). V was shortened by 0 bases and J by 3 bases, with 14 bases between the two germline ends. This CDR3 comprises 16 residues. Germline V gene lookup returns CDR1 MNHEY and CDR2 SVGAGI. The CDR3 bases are TGTGCCAGCAGTTACTCGATGGGGGCGCGGGACACTGAAGCTTTCTTT. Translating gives CASSYSMGARDTEAFF.

DNA for the CDR3: TGTGCCAGCAGCTTAACGGCGGGCACAGATACGCAGTATTTT. Its protein is CASSLTAGTDTQYF. The V call is TRBV11-3, the J call TRBJ2-3, with D unresolved. Trimming took off 2 bases at V and 1 base at J, with 7 bases between the two ends. The CDR3 is 14 amino acids. Germline V gives CDR1 SGHNT, CDR2 YENEEA.

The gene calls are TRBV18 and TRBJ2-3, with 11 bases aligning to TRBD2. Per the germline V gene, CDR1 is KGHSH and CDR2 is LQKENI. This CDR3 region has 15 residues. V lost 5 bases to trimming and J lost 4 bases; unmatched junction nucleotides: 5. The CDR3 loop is CASSKLAGEADTQYF. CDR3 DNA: TGTGCCAGCTCAAAACTAGCGGGAGAGGCAGATACGCAGTATTTT.

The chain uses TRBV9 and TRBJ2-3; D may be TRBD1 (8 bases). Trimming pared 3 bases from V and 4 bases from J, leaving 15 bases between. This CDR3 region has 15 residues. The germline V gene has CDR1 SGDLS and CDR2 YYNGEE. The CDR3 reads CASSAHRGGADTQYF. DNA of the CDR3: TGTGCCAGCAGCGCTCACAGGGGGGGGGCAGATACGCAGTATTTT.

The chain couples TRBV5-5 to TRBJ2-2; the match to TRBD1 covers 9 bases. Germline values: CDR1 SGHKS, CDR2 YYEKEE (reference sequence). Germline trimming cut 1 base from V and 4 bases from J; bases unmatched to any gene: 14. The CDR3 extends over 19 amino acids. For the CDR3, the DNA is TGTGCCAGCAGCTTGTGGGACCGGGTTGGGACAGGGCGCACCGGGGAGCTGTTTTTT. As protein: CASSLWDRVGTGRTGELFF.

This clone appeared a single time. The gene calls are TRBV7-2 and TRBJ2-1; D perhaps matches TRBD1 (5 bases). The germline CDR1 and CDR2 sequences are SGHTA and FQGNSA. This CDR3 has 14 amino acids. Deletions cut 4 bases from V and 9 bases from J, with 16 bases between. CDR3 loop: CASSYAGWGGEQFF. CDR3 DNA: TGTGCCAGCAGCTACGCCGGGTGGGGCGGTGAGCAGTTCTTC.

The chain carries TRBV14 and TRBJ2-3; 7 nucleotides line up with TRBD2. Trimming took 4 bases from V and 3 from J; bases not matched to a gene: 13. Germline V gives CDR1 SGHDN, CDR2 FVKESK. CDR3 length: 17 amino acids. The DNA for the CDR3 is TGTGCCAGCAGCCCCGGACTAGTGGTGTGGACAACAGATACGCAGTATTTT. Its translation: CASSPGLVVWTTDTQYF.

The CDR3 sequence: CASSTPGRGDTGELFF. In DNA, the CDR3 is TGTGCCAGTAGTACCCCCGGCAGGGGGGACACCGGGGAGCTGTTTTTT. This chain links TRBV19 with TRBJ2-2; a weak D match, TRBD1 (7 bases). The CDR3 consists of 16 residues. Germline values: CDR1 LNHDA, CDR2 SQIVND (reference sequence). V shed 4 bases and J shed 3 bases, with 15 bases lying between them.

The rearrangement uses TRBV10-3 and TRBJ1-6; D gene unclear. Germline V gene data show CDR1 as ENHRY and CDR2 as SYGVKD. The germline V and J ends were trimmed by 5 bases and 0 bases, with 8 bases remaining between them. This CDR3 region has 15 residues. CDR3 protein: CAISPGSSYNSPLHF. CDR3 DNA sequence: TGTGCCATCAGTCCGGGGAGCTCCTATAATTCACCCCTCCACTTT.